Listed below are T cell receptor beta chains from one sample, sequenced in a study of CD8 T cells in ankylosing spondylitis. Using its own MiXCR run on the 5' RACE reads, TCRdb lists one record per CDR3 protein. The repertoire has around 490,000 distinct CDR3 sequences, roughly 5% of them found once; the top ten carry approximately 4%. Sequenced sample: blood, either unsorted or a sorted T cell fraction (not recorded which). The receptors were gathered from a male donor with ankylosing spondylitis. Both conserved end residues are part of each CDR3. D genes are given only for firm matches. For some rows the clone size is stated as once, few or many, or as a class when expanded; others skip it.

size	D	J	V	CDR3	DNA
many	TRBD1	TRBJ2-2	TRBV15	CATSRNPGTANTGELFF	TGTGCCACCAGCAGAAACCCCGGGACAGCGAACACCGGGGAGCTGTTTTTT
-	-	TRBJ2-6	TRBV15	CATWRGGSGANVLTF	TGTGCCACCTGGCGGGGCGGCTCTGGGGCCAACGTCCTGACTTTC
many	TRBD1	TRBJ1-2	TRBV7-2	CASSFDRGRIGYTF	TGTGCCAGCAGCTTCGACAGGGGGCGTATTGGCTACACCTTC
many	TRBD2	TRBJ2-4	TRBV5-1	CASSRRLAREPENIQYF	TGCGCCAGCAGCAGAAGACTAGCCCGCGAGCCCGAAAACATTCAGTACTTC
-	-	TRBJ1-1	TRBV6-2/TRBV6-3	CAIGGLNTEAFF	TGTGCCATCGGAGGCTTGAACACTGAAGCTTTCTTT
many	-	TRBJ1-2	TRBV12-3/TRBV12-4	CASSLRGTRSYGYTF	TGTGCCAGCAGTTTAAGGGGTACCAGGTCCTATGGCTACACCTTC
few	-	TRBJ2-6	TRBV5-1	CASSLPPASGANVLTF	TGCGCCAGCAGCCTACCCCCCGCCTCTGGGGCCAACGTCCTGACTTTC
many	-	TRBJ2-2	TRBV12-5	CASGLVWLGGGTANTGELFF	TGTGCTAGTGGTTTGGTATGGTTAGGTGGAGGGACAGCGAACACCGGGGAGCTGTTTTTT
many	-	TRBJ2-1	TRBV27	CASGTGRASYNEQFF	TGTGCCAGCGGAACTGGACGGGCTAGCTACAATGAGCAGTTCTTC
-	TRBD2	TRBJ2-5	TRBV5-1	CASSIMGVLADTRETQYF	TGCGCCAGCAGCATCATGGGGGTACTAGCGGACACTCGGGAGACCCAGTACTTC
-	TRBD1	TRBJ2-5	TRBV11-1	CASSQDRVGGETQYF	TGTGCCAGCAGCCAGGACAGGGTAGGAGGAGAGACCCAGTACTTC
many	-	TRBJ1-2	TRBV7-2	CASSLEWGRGYGYTF	TGTGCCAGCAGCTTAGAGTGGGGACGGGGCTATGGCTACACCTTC
-	-	TRBJ2-7	TRBV18	CASSPLAGPNYEQYF	TGTGCCAGCTCACCACTGGCCGGCCCCAACTACGAGCAGTACTTC
-	TRBD1	TRBJ1-1	TRBV4-1	CASSPPGGGGMNTEAFF	TGCGCCAGCAGCCCTCCTGGGGGAGGGGGCATGAACACTGAAGCTTTCTTT
many	TRBD2	TRBJ2-1	TRBV5-1	CASSLRGGPDEQFF	TGCGCCAGCAGCTTACGGGGGGGCCCGGATGAGCAGTTCTTC
many	TRBD1	TRBJ2-3	TRBV12-3/TRBV12-4	CASERDSADTQYF	TGTGCCAGTGAGAGGGACAGCGCAGATACGCAGTATTTT
few	-	TRBJ2-7	TRBV7-8	CASSLASRREPYEQYF	TGTGCCAGCAGCTTAGCGTCAAGGAGGGAGCCCTACGAGCAGTACTTC
many	-	TRBJ2-2	TRBV24-1	CATSERGTGELFF	TGTGCCACCAGTGAACGAGGCACCGGGGAGCTGTTTTTT
many	TRBD1	TRBJ1-2	TRBV27	CASRRTGEGYGYTF	TGTGCCAGCAGGCGGACAGGAGAGGGATATGGCTACACCTTC
many	TRBD1	TRBJ1-5	TRBV20-1	CSARDRRQGNQPQHF	TGCAGTGCTAGAGATCGGCGACAGGGGAATCAGCCCCAGCATTTT
-	-	TRBJ2-5	TRBV7-8	CASSLVGINQETQYF	TGTGCCAGCAGCTTAGTGGGGATTAACCAAGAGACCCAGTACTTC
many	-	TRBJ2-5	TRBV5-1	CASSQRQQETQYF	TGCGCCAGCAGCCAACGACAGCAAGAGACCCAGTACTTC